This passage covers 9 T cell receptor beta chains from one sample sequenced in a study of blood T cell repertoires in COVID-19. Produced via immunoSEQ multiplex PCR; TCRdb's table is partial and in-frame only. Here the sample spans about 140,000 clones, about 88% being singletons. Sequencing was performed on peripheral blood. The receptor set was obtained from a human donor in a cohort sampled during active COVID-19.

The J gene is TRBJ2-5, the V gene TRBV10-2, with 8 bases aligning to TRBD2. The germline gives CDR1 WSHSY, CDR2 SAAADI. The V gene end was trimmed by 6 bases and the J gene end by 5 bases; junction bases not matched to a gene: 8. The CDR3 contains 14 residues. The CDR3 loop is CASRSGSIRETQYF. CDR3 sequence (DNA): TGCGCCAGCAGGAGCGGGAGTATTAGGGAGACCCAGTACTTC.

This clone was recorded once. The gene calls are TRBV6-5 and TRBJ2-7; 9 positions agree with TRBD2. V lost 7 bases and J lost 4; bases outside the gene matches: 11. CDR3 length: 15 amino acids. Germline CDR1 and CDR2: MNHEY and SVGAGI. This CDR3 reads CASTAGAGGRYEQYF. As DNA, the CDR3 is TGTGCCAGCACCGCAGGAGCGGGAGGCCGTTACGAGCAGTACTTC.

CDR3 nucleotides: TGTGCCAGCAGCAAGCAGGGCGGCAATCAGCCCCAGCATTTT. It codes for CASSKQGGNQPQHF. The chain has TRBV11-1 and TRBJ1-5; maybe TRBD1 (5 bases). The V and J ends lost 5 bases and 2 bases respectively, with 10 bases between them. Germline V gene data show CDR1 as SGHAT and CDR2 as FQDESV (reference sequence). CDR3 length: 14 residues.

The CDR3 nucleotides read TGTGCCAGCAGCCGGACACGCCAAACTGAAGCTTTCTTT. Amino acids: CASSRTRQTEAFF. This rearrangement joins TRBV7-2 to TRBJ1-1, with D perhaps TRBD1 (5 bases). The length of the CDR3 is 13 residues. Germline lookup yields CDR1 SGHTA and CDR2 FQGNSA. Trimming took off 5 bases at V and 5 bases at J, with 12 bases between the two ends.

CDR3 sequence (DNA): TGTGCCAGCAGTTCGAGGGGAGGGAGGGGGGCGACAGATACGCAGTATTTT. Amino acids: CASSSRGGRGATDTQYF. The chain joins TRBV27 to TRBJ2-3; TRBD2 is a possible D gene (7 bases). Trimming left V 4 bases short and J 3 bases short, with 20 bases between. Germline V gives CDR1 MNHEY, CDR2 SMNVEV (reference sequence). The CDR3 length is 17 residues.

The V call is TRBV24-1, the J call TRBJ2-3, with 8 bases identical to TRBD1. The CDR3 contains 16 residues. J lost 6 bases, V lost 3 bases, and 10 bases had no gene match. CDR1 is KGHDR, CDR2 SFDVKD, per germline. CDR3 amino acids: CATSDGLRGRGDTQYF. In nucleotides, the CDR3 is TGTGCCACCAGTGATGGTCTCAGGGGGCGCGGGGATACGCAGTATTTT.

The chain links TRBV10-3 to TRBJ1-2; unclear D gene. The CDR3 loop spans 15 amino acids. The V end was cut by 4 bases, the J end by 0 bases, with 12 bases between. Germline V lookup: CDR1 ENHRY, CDR2 SYGVKD. The chain's CDR3 is CAISASESPNYGYTF. CDR3 nucleotides: TGTGCCATCAGTGCAAGCGAGTCGCCTAACTATGGCTACACCTTC.

This clone was observed a single time. The J gene is TRBJ2-1, the V gene TRBV2; 14 bases map to TRBD2. The germline gives CDR1 SNHLY, CDR2 FYNNEI. With V trimmed by 7 bases and J by 6 bases, 5 bases remained unmatched. The length of the CDR3 is 15 residues. CDR3 bases: TGTGCCAGCACCAGACTAGCGGGGGGGGTCAATGAGCAGTTCTTC. Translating it yields CASTRLAGGVNEQFF.

The rearrangement uses TRBV3-1 (or the pseudogene TRBV3-2) and TRBJ1-2; the D gene is possibly TRBD1 (6 bases). The ends were cut back, 3 bases at V and 0 bases at J, with 17 bases in the middle. Germline V gene sequence: CDR1 LGHDT, CDR2 YNNKEL (reference sequence). The CDR3 contains 17 residues. CDR3 amino acids: CASSHRGVQGPNYGYTF. CDR3 nucleotide sequence: TGTGCCAGCAGCCATCGTGGGGTACAGGGCCCTAACTATGGCTACACCTTC.